The 23 T cell receptor beta chains below were found in one sample sequenced in a study of patients and donors after allogeneic stem cell transplantation. From the RT-PCR reads, TCRdb called clonotypes with MiXCR, one entry per CDR3 protein. The sample lists tens of thousands of distinct CDR3 sequences, 45% to 50% occurring once. Source material: blood, either unsorted or a sorted T cell fraction (not recorded which). The origin of the receptors is a human donor who was either an allogeneic HSCT recipient or a stem cell or donor lymphocyte infusion donor (not recorded which). It is not recorded whose cells these are; they may come from a transplant donor.

This clonotype was seen more than once but under ten times. This chain joins TRBV6-2 or TRBV6-3 and TRBJ1-5, with a tentative D call TRBD1 (5 bases). Trimming stripped 3 bases from V and 4 bases from J, with 13 bases between. Germline values: CDR1 MNHEY, CDR2 SVGEGT. This CDR3 is 15 amino acids long. CDR3 in DNA: TGTGCCAGCAGTTATGCAGGGACTGAAAATCAGCCCCAGCATTTT. It translates to CASSYAGTENQPQHF.

The rearrangement uses TRBV20-1 and TRBJ1-1; D is undetermined. Germline CDR1 and CDR2: DFQATT and SNEGSKA (reference sequence). The CDR3 is 15 residues long. V was clipped by 1 base and J by 2 bases, with 14 bases between them. CDR3 DNA: TGCAGTGCTAGAGCACGGAGCCAAGCAAACACTGAAGCTTTCTTT. Translating gives CSARARSQANTEAFF.

The chain couples TRBV3-1 to TRBJ1-2; D ambiguous. V lost 9 bases to trimming and J lost 2 bases, with 13 bases between them. This CDR3 contains 13 residues. Germline V gene data show CDR1 as LGHDT and CDR2 as YNNKEL (reference sequence). The CDR3 reads CASTIGRNYGYTF. In DNA form, the CDR3 reads TGTGCCAGTACCATCGGCAGAAACTATGGCTACACCTTC.

The J gene is TRBJ1-4, the V gene TRBV3-1; TRBD1 might be the D (6 bases). Per germline, CDR1 LGHDT and CDR2 YNNKEL (reference sequence). Between the trimmed V and J ends, which lost 4 bases and 0 bases, there was a span of 9 bases. The CDR3 runs 15 residues. CDR3 bases: TGTGCCAGCAGCCTAACAGGGCCAACTAATGAAAAACTGTTTTTT. Translation: CASSLTGPTNEKLFF.

This clonotype was seen a few times. The chain has TRBV28 and TRBJ1-2; D gene unclear. The V gene's germline CDR1 is MDHEN and CDR2 SYDVKM. CDR3 length: 13 residues. V shed 3 bases and J shed 3 bases, with 8 bases lying between them. The CDR3 loop is CASSLSAYYGYTF. Here the CDR3 DNA reads TGTGCCAGCAGTTTGTCAGCTTACTATGGCTACACCTTC.

The rearrangement links TRBV4-1 to TRBJ1-3; D uncertain. The CDR3 contains 17 residues. Per germline, CDR1 MGHRA and CDR2 YSYEKL. Trimming removed 4 bases at V and 3 bases at J, with 19 bases between. For the CDR3, the DNA is TGCGCCAGCAGCCGATTAGGTGTAACGGGGAATGGAAACACCATATATTTT. Translated: CASSRLGVTGNGNTIYF.

The sample holds a few counts of this clonotype. The chain joins TRBV20-1 to TRBJ1-2; D unclear. The germline V and J ends were trimmed by 5 bases and 4 bases, with 14 bases remaining between them. CDR1 and CDR2 (germline): DFQATT, SNEGSKA (reference sequence). The CDR3 contains 13 residues. CDR3 nucleotide sequence: TGCAGTGCTTCCCCGATGGCCCCCTATGGCTACACCTTC. It specifies CSASPMAPYGYTF.

The rearrangement joins TRBV10-3 to TRBJ1-6; D is undetermined. V shed 11 bases and J shed 3 bases, with 17 bases lying between them. The CDR3 spans 15 residues. Per the germline V gene, CDR1 is ENHRY and CDR2 is SYGVKD. The CDR3 sequence: CALHWTSSYNSPLHF. The CDR3 nucleotides are TGTGCCCTACACTGGACGAGCAGCTATAATTCACCCCTCCACTTT.

This chain links TRBV7-2 with TRBJ2-1; a weak D match, TRBD1 (6 bases). Germline CDR1 reads SGHTA; CDR2 reads FQGNSA. The CDR3 sequence is 14 residues long. V was cut by 5 bases and J by 10 bases, with 18 bases left in between. The CDR3 is CASSHSRGLGEQFF. CDR3 nucleotides: TGTGCCAGCAGCCACTCCAGGGGTTTAGGGGAGCAGTTCTTC.

The chain couples TRBV6-5 to TRBJ1-3; D call uncertain. Germline-derived CDR1 and CDR2 are MNHEY and SVGAGI. V was pared by 7 bases and J by 4 bases, with 11 bases between. The CDR3 runs 13 residues. In nucleotides, the CDR3 is TGTGCCAGCACTTCGGCCTCAGGAAACACCATATATTTT. It translates to CASTSASGNTIYF.

The V and J genes are TRBV14 and TRBJ1-2, with no clear D. Trimming stripped 1 base from V and 6 bases from J, with 12 bases between. The CDR3 contains 14 residues. Germline CDR1 and CDR2: SGHDN and FVKESK. The CDR3 nucleotides read TGTGCCAGCAGCCAAGCCTTATTGGAGGATGGCTACACCTTC. It translates to CASSQALLEDGYTF.

V gene TRBV5-5 combines with J gene TRBJ1-5, with D maybe TRBD1 (5 bases). The CDR3 covers 14 residues. V gave up 7 bases and J gave up 4 bases, with 15 bases separating them. Looked up from germline, CDR1 is SGHKS and CDR2 is YYEKEE (reference sequence). The CDR3 protein is CASPDRGENQPQHF. The CDR3 DNA follows: TGTGCCAGCCCTGATCGGGGGGAAAATCAGCCCCAGCATTTT.

The CDR3 region has the DNA TGTGCCATCAGTGAGGACAGGCGGGGCAATCAGCCCCAGCATTTT. Its protein product is CAISEDRRGNQPQHF. The rearrangement links TRBV10-3 to TRBJ1-5; D possibly corresponds to TRBD1 (6 bases). The CDR3 extends over 15 amino acids. Germline V CDR1 and CDR2: ENHRY, SYGVKD. V was shortened by 2 bases and J by 2 bases, with 10 bases between the two germline ends.

This clonotype has only a few counts. The rearrangement links TRBV12-3 or TRBV12-4 to TRBJ1-4, with D perhaps matching TRBD1 (5 bases). The germline V and J ends were trimmed by 3 bases and 8 bases, with 19 bases remaining between them. The CDR3 length is 16 residues. The CDR3 here is CASSFGGSFNGEKLFF. The CDR3 DNA follows: TGTGCCAGCAGTTTCGGGGGATCGTTCAACGGGGAAAAACTGTTTTTT.

The chain carries TRBV29-1 and TRBJ1-2; 10 positions match TRBD1. The CDR3 has 15 residues. V trimming: 1 base; J trimming: 7 bases; junction bases outside the gene matches: 9. The germline V gene encodes CDR1 SQVTM and CDR2 ANQGSEA. The CDR3 DNA reads TGCAGCGTTGAAGTCACTGGGACAGGGGCAGCTGGCTACACCTTC. This codes for CSVEVTGTGAAGYTF.

V and J are TRBV28 and TRBJ1-4, with TRBD1 as a possible D gene (6 bases). Between the trimmed V and J ends, which lost 3 bases and 4 bases, there was a span of 18 bases. The germline gives CDR1 MDHEN, CDR2 SYDVKM. This CDR3 comprises 17 residues. In nucleotides, the CDR3 is TGTGCCAGCAGTTTCAGGGGAATGCGTCAAGATAATGAAAAACTGTTTTTT. This translates into CASSFRGMRQDNEKLFF.

This clonotype was counted between two and nine times. The chain is built from TRBV7-2 and TRBJ2-2; the match to TRBD2 covers 9 bases. CDR3 size: 16 residues. With 1 base clipped from V and 6 bases from J, the junction kept 6 bases outside the gene matches. Germline values: CDR1 SGHTA, CDR2 FQGNSA. The CDR3, as DNA: TGTGCCAGCAGCTTAGTTAGCGGGAGCCAGGCCGGGGAGCTGTTTTTT. As protein: CASSLVSGSQAGELFF. Looking up the rest from reference TRBV7-2 and TRBJ2-2 gives the full variable domain: GAGVSQSPSNKVTEKGKDVELRCDPISGHTALYWYRQSLGQGLEFLIYFQGNSAPDKSGLPSDRFSAERTGGSVSTLTIQRTQQEDSAVYLCASSLVSGSQAGELFFGEGSRLTVL.

This clonotype was detected a few times. This sequence joins TRBV20-1 and TRBJ1-1; D gene ambiguous. The CDR3 has 13 residues. The germline CDR1 and CDR2 sequences are DFQATT and SNEGSKA (reference sequence). V was pared by 0 bases and J by 7 bases, with 12 bases between. CDR3 in DNA: TGCAGTGCTAGAGATCCGGCTAGTCTTGAAGCTTTCTTT. Translation gives CSARDPASLEAFF.

This clonotype was observed once. The J gene is TRBJ1-2, the V gene TRBV7-6, with 7 bases identical to TRBD1. Germline values: CDR1 SGHVS, CDR2 FNYEAQ. This CDR3 spans 16 amino acids. Unmatched junction bases numbered 14, after V lost 6 bases and J lost 4 bases. CDR3 amino acids: CASSDIPGQTSYGYTF. CDR3 sequence (DNA): TGTGCCAGCAGTGATATACCGGGACAGACCTCCTATGGCTACACCTTC.

The V call is TRBV20-1, the J call TRBJ2-2; tentatively, D is TRBD1 (6 bases). The CDR3 has 13 amino acids. Germline CDR1 is DFQATT and CDR2 is SNEGSKA (reference sequence). V was shortened by 5 bases and J by 1 base, with 8 bases between the two germline ends. The CDR3 region has the DNA TGCAGTGCTTGGACAGTGAACACCGGGGAGCTGTTTTTT. It yields the protein CSAWTVNTGELFF.

This chain links TRBV6-5 with TRBJ1-1, with D perhaps matching TRBD1 (6 bases). This CDR3 is 15 amino acids long. Germline assignment: CDR1 MNHEY and CDR2 SVGAGI. V lost 2 bases and J 1 base, leaving 11 bases between the germline ends. The CDR3 DNA follows: TGTGCCAGCAGTTACCAGGACAGACAGAACACTGAAGCTTTCTTT. It translates to CASSYQDRQNTEAFF.

The chain links TRBV20-1 to TRBJ1-2, with 9 positions matching TRBD1. Germline lookup yields CDR1 DFQATT and CDR2 SNEGSKA (reference sequence). The CDR3 length is 14 residues. V gave up 3 bases and J gave up 4 bases; unmatched junction bases: 6. The CDR3, as DNA: TGCAGTGCTAGGAGGGACAGGGCAGGCTATGGCTACACCTTC. Translating gives CSARRDRAGYGYTF.

This chain uses TRBV20-1 with TRBJ1-1, with a possible D match to TRBD1 (5 bases). CDR1 is DFQATT, CDR2 SNEGSKA, per germline (reference sequence). The ends were cut back, 6 bases at V and 5 bases at J, with 10 bases in the middle. This CDR3 has 11 residues. CDR3 sequence (DNA): TGCAGTGCGGCCCAGGGAACTGAAGCTTTCTTT. Its protein product is CSAAQGTEAFF.